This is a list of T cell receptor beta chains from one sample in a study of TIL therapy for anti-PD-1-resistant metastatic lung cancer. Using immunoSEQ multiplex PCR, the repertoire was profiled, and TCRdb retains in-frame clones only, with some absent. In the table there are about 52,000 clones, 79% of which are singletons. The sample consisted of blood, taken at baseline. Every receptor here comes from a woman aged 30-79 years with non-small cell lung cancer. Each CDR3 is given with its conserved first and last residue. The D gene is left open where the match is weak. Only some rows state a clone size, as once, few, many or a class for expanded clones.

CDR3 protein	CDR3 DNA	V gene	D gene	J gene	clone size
CASSLAGPTYEQYF	TGTGCCAGCAGTTTGGCAGGGCCGACCTACGAGCAGTACTTC	TRBV27	.	TRBJ2-7	.
CASSPGGGSYEQYF	TGTGCCAGCAGCCCAGGGGGGGGTTCTTACGAGCAGTACTTC	TRBV9	.	TRBJ2-7	.
CASSSWDHLGGEAFF	TGTGCCAGCAGTTCTTGGGACCACCTCGGGGGTGAAGCTTTCTTT	TRBV25-1	.	TRBJ1-1	.
CASSGRVLKANYGYTF	TGTGCCAGCAGCGGGCGCGTACTTAAAGCTAACTATGGCTACACCTTC	TRBV5-8	.	TRBJ1-2	once
CASSDPGQGTADTQYF	TGTGCCAGCAGCGATCCGGGACAGGGGACCGCAGATACGCAGTATTTT	TRBV21-1	.	TRBJ2-3	.
CASSLSRESYEQYF	TGTGCCAGCAGTTTATCGCGCGAGAGCTACGAGCAGTACTTC	TRBV27	.	TRBJ2-7	.
CASSLFGERETQYF	TGCGCCAGCAGCTTGTTCGGGGAAAGAGAGACCCAGTACTTC	TRBV5-1	.	TRBJ2-5	.
CASSLTTRMRENEQFF	TGTGCCAGTAGTCTCACAACTAGAATGAGAGAGAATGAGCAGTTCTTC	TRBV19	.	TRBJ2-1	.
CASSSYEIIPDRGGEAFF	TGTGCCAGCAGTTCTTACGAAATAATACCGGACAGGGGAGGTGAAGCTTTCTTT	TRBV28	TRBD1	TRBJ1-1	.
CSVELGLDRGLDTQYF	TGCAGCGTTGAGCTGGGACTCGACAGGGGTTTGGATACGCAGTATTTT	TRBV29-1	TRBD1	TRBJ2-3	once
CASSLKGHGELFF	TGCGCCAGCAGCTTGAAGGGTCACGGGGAGCTGTTTTTT	TRBV5-1	.	TRBJ2-2	.
CASSNLAGSGEDTQYF	TGTGCCAGTAGTAATCTAGCGGGGAGCGGAGAAGATACGCAGTATTTT	TRBV19	TRBD2	TRBJ2-3	few
CASSIRGNTEAFF	TGTGCCAGTAGTATCCGCGGGAACACTGAAGCTTTCTTT	TRBV19	.	TRBJ1-1	few
CASSGNFMNTEAFF	TGTGCCAGCAGTGGGAACTTCATGAACACTGAAGCTTTCTTT	TRBV6-6	.	TRBJ1-1	few
CASELNSGEKLFF	TGTGCCAGCGAGCTAAACAGTGGGGAAAAACTGTTTTTT	TRBV7-9	.	TRBJ1-4	.
CASSLLGEQETQYF	TGTGCCAGCAGTTTATTGGGAGAGCAAGAGACCCAGTACTTC	TRBV28	.	TRBJ2-5	.
CASSDSMAGLAGTYEQYF	TGTGCCAGCAGTGACTCGATGGCGGGACTAGCGGGCACCTACGAGCAGTACTTC	TRBV2	TRBD2	TRBJ2-7	.
CASSESGALMSNQPQHF	TGCGCCAGCAGTGAATCAGGGGCCCTTATGAGCAATCAGCCCCAGCATTTT	TRBV10-2	.	TRBJ1-5	.
CASRRGRDPYF	TGTGCCAGCCGCCGGGGAAGAGACCCATATTTT	TRBV2	.	TRBJ2-3	.
CASSIGRDRGRGYTF	TGTGCCAGTAGTATAGGACGGGACAGGGGCCGCGGCTACACCTTC	TRBV19	TRBD1	TRBJ1-2	.
CASSLDSGGYQPQHF	TGTGCCAGCAGCTTAGATTCAGGGGGTTATCAGCCCCAGCATTTT	TRBV11-2	TRBD1	TRBJ1-5	.
CASSIMAGRNTEAFF	TGTGCCAGTAGTATAATGGCAGGGCGGAACACTGAAGCTTTCTTT	TRBV19	.	TRBJ1-1	.
CASRALGYTF	TGTGCCAGCCGTGCTTTAGGCTACACCTTC	TRBV28	.	TRBJ1-2	few
CASRYRGEGNSPLHF	TGTGCCAGCAGGTACAGGGGTGAGGGCAATTCACCCCTCCACTTT	TRBV6-5	TRBD1	TRBJ1-6	.
CASSQDIGQARGYTF	TGTGCCAGCAGCCAAGATATAGGGCAGGCCCGTGGCTACACCTTC	TRBV14	.	TRBJ1-2	.
CASSPLLAGNQPQHF	TGCGCCAGCAGCCCACTCCTGGCAGGGAATCAGCCCCAGCATTTT	TRBV4-3	.	TRBJ1-5	.
CSVEDLRGQGYNEQFF	TGCAGCGTTGAAGATCTTCGGGGACAGGGATACAATGAGCAGTTCTTC	TRBV29-1	TRBD1	TRBJ2-1	.
CASSAGLNTDTQYF	TGCGCCAGCAGCGCAGGACTGAACACAGATACGCAGTATTTT	TRBV5-1	.	TRBJ2-3	once
CASSFFRFGNTIYF	TGTGCCAGCAGCTTCTTCAGGTTTGGAAACACCATATATTTT	TRBV5-5	.	TRBJ1-3	.
CASSLGLNIRAVQETQYF	TGTGCCAGCAGCTTAGGTCTCAATATTAGGGCAGTCCAAGAGACCCAGTACTTC	TRBV11-2	.	TRBJ2-5	few
CASRGYKGNYGYTF	TGCGCCAGCAGGGGGTATAAGGGAAACTATGGCTACACCTTC	TRBV5-1	.	TRBJ1-2	.
CASKPRLGQGDEQYF	TGCGCCAGCAAGCCCCGACTTGGACAGGGCGACGAGCAGTACTTC	TRBV4-1	TRBD1	TRBJ2-7	.
CATSRDLRAGNTEAFF	TGTGCCACCAGCAGAGATCTAAGGGCCGGGAACACTGAAGCTTTCTTT	TRBV15	.	TRBJ1-1	.
CASGMSGNTEAFF	TGTGCCAGCGGGATGTCGGGGAACACTGAAGCTTTCTTT	TRBV7-3	.	TRBJ1-1	.
CATTSGTGMKETQYF	TGTGCCACCACGTCCGGGACAGGGATGAAAGAGACCCAGTACTTC	TRBV5-5	TRBD1	TRBJ2-5	.
CASSPADGRTDTQYF	TGCGCCAGCAGCCCCGCGGACGGCCGCACAGATACGCAGTATTTT	TRBV5-1	.	TRBJ2-3	.
CASSASGLMNTEAFF	TGTGCCAGCAGTGCGTCAGGGCTAATGAACACTGAAGCTTTCTTT	TRBV6-4	.	TRBJ1-1	.
CASSEGGETQYF	TGTGCCAGCAGTGAGGGGGGAGAGACCCAGTACTTC	TRBV2	.	TRBJ2-5	once
CASSAPWEDRGHEQYF	TGTGCCAGCAGTGCCCCCTGGGAGGACAGGGGCCACGAGCAGTACTTC	TRBV28	TRBD1	TRBJ2-7	once
CASSPHEAGQGGYTF	TGTGCCAGCAGCCCGCACGAGGCAGGACAGGGAGGCTACACCTTC	TRBV7-2	TRBD1	TRBJ1-2	.
CASSPRGGSNQPQHF	TGTGCCAGCAGCCCGAGGGGCGGAAGCAATCAGCCCCAGCATTTT	TRBV7-2	.	TRBJ1-5	few
CASSQAQGSGYTF	TGCGCCAGCAGCCAAGCTCAGGGAAGTGGCTACACCTTC	TRBV4-1	.	TRBJ1-2	.
CASSQERQGWDTEAFF	TGCGCCAGCAGCCAAGAGCGACAGGGCTGGGACACTGAAGCTTTCTTT	TRBV4-3	TRBD1	TRBJ1-1	.
CASSGGVVAEAFF	TGTGCCAGCAGTGGAGGTGTGGTTGCTGAAGCTTTCTTT	TRBV2	.	TRBJ1-1	.
CASSTGASYNEQFF	TGTGCCAGCAGCACGGGGGCCTCCTACAATGAGCAGTTCTTC	TRBV7-3	.	TRBJ2-1	.
CSVGGVLTYEQYF	TGCAGCGTTGGGGGGGTCCTAACCTACGAGCAGTACTTC	TRBV29-1	.	TRBJ2-7	.
CASSDTSTDTQYF	TGTGCCAGCAGCGATACTAGCACAGATACGCAGTATTTT	TRBV5-4	.	TRBJ2-3	.
CSVTPTGTYTEAFF	TGCAGCGTGACCCCCACAGGGACCTACACTGAAGCTTTCTTT	TRBV29-1	.	TRBJ1-1	.
CASSQRPGQGTFEQYF	TGTGCCAGCAGCCAACGCCCGGGACAGGGAACTTTCGAGCAGTACTTC	TRBV14	TRBD1	TRBJ2-7	.
CASTLGGSNQPQHF	TGTGCCAGCACCCTGGGAGGTAGCAATCAGCCCCAGCATTTT	TRBV28	.	TRBJ1-5	few
CASSLGQGVDGELFF	TGTGCCAGCAGCTTAGGACAGGGAGTAGACGGGGAGCTGTTTTTT	TRBV7-7	TRBD1	TRBJ2-2	.
CASSLAGTSGLYNEQFF	TGTGCCAGCAGCTTAGCGGGCACTAGCGGGTTATACAATGAGCAGTTCTTC	TRBV11-2	TRBD2	TRBJ2-1	.
CASSLDMSLSPLHF	TGCGCCAGCAGCTTGGACATGTCGTTGTCACCCCTCCACTTT	TRBV5-1	.	TRBJ1-6	.
CAISDPARGRGYEQYF	TGTGCCATCAGTGACCCCGCCCGAGGGAGGGGGTACGAGCAGTACTTC	TRBV10-3	.	TRBJ2-7	once
CASKQGASTDTQYF	TGTGCCAGCAAACAGGGGGCTAGCACAGATACGCAGTATTTT	TRBV7-2	TRBD1	TRBJ2-3	.
CAISESVRGALETQYF	TGTGCCATCAGTGAGTCGGTGAGGGGGGCATTGGAGACCCAGTACTTC	TRBV10-3	.	TRBJ2-5	.